This T cell receptor beta chain was identified in a study of T cell responses to AZD1222 COVID-19 vaccine. Study-wide results and limits: Repertoires in all cases were sampled only once the peak T cell response had passed.

TCRdb's copy holds only in-frame clones and misses some; the assay was immunoSEQ multiplex PCR. The data contain 60,000 to 100,000 clones, roughly 94% of them singletons. The germline V gene encodes CDR1 KGHSH and CDR2 LQKENI. This CDR3 spans 15 amino acids. V was pared by 4 bases and J by 1 base, with 13 bases between. In the case of this clone: What it binds is unknown.

Sequencing was performed on peripheral blood, taken on day 0 of MenACWY control vaccination. The gene calls are TRBV18 and TRBJ1-1; maybe TRBD1 (6 bases). The receptor's source is an adult in good health. Here the CDR3 DNA reads TGTGCCAGCTCACTCGGGCCGGGACAGAACACTGAAGCTTTCTTT. This encodes CASSLGPGQNTEAFF.